This TCR beta chain was identified during a study of cytomegalovirus exposure and HLA in healthy donors. Study conclusions and caveats: DRB1 showed the most TCR associations and HLA-C the fewest in a later analysis, as rates varied by HLA locus. Being productive about 87% or about 30% of the time was typical of most TCR beta V segments in an earlier analysis. When analyzed later, a missense DCLRE1C variant was found to be linked to TCR beta V- and J-gene trimming.

The PCR ran on 60 Vbeta and 13 Jbeta primers. TCRdb keeps only in-frame clones here, not all; method: immunoSEQ multiplex PCR. The sample lists around 130,000 clones; around 78% were seen once. Worth noting for this clone: Its antigen is unknown.

It was healthy bone marrow donors who served as donors. Sequenced input: PBMCs. The sequence was obtained from a woman aged 40 to 50 in good health and CMV-seronegative.

CDR3 sequence: CASSPTGWHEQFF. The CDR3 DNA follows: TGTGCCAGCAGTCCTACAGGGTGGCATGAGCAGTTCTTC. The chain recombines TRBV27 with TRBJ2-1, with D perhaps TRBD1 (6 bases). CDR1 MNHEY and CDR2 SMNVEV come from the germline V gene (reference sequence). This CDR3 spans 13 amino acids. Trimming took 5 bases from V and 8 from J, leaving 13 bases between them.